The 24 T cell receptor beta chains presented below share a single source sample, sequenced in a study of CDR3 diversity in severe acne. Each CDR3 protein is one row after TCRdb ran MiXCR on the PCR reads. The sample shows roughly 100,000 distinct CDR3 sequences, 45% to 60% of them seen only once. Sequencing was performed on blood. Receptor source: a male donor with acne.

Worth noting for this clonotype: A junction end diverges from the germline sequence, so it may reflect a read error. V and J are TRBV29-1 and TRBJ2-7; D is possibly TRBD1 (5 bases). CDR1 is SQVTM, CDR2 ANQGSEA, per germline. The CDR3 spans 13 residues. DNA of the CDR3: TGCAGCGTCGAAGGGGTGAGCTCCTACGAGCAGTACTTC. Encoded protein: CSVEGVSSYEQYF.

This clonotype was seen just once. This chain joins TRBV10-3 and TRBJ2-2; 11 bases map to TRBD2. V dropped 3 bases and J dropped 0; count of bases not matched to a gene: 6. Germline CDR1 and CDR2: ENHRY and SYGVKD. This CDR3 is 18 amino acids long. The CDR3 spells CAISDPASGRTNTGELFF. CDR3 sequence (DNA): TGTGCCATCAGTGACCCCGCTAGCGGGAGGACGAACACCGGGGAGCTGTTTTTT.

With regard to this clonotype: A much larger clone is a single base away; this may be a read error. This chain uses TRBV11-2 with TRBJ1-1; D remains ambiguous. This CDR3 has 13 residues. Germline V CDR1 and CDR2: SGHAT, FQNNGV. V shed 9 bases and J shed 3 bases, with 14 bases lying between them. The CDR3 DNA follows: TGTGCCAGTAGGGTTATATCGGACACTGAAGCTTTCTTT. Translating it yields CASRVISDTEAFF.

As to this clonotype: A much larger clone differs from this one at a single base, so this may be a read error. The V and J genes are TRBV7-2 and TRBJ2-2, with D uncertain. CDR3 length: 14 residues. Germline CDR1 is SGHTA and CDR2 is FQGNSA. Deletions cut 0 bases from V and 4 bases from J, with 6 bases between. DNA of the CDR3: TGTGCCAGCAGCTTAGCCTGGAGCACCGGGGAGCTGTTTTTT. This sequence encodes CASSLAWSTGELFF.

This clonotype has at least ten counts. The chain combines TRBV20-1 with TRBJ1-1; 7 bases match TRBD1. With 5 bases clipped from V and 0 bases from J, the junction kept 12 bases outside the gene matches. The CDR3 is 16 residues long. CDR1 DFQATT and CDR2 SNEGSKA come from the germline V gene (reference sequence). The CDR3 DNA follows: TGCAGTGCTGCCCGACAGGGCCCGTGGGTGAACACTGAAGCTTTCTTT. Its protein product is CSAARQGPWVNTEAFF.

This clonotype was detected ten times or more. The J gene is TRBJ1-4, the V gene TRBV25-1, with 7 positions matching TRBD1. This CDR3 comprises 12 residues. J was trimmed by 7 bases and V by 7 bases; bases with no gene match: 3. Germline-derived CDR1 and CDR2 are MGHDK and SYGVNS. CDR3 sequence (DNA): TGTGCCAGCACCAGGGGGGGTGAAAAACTGTTTTTT. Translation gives CASTRGGEKLFF.

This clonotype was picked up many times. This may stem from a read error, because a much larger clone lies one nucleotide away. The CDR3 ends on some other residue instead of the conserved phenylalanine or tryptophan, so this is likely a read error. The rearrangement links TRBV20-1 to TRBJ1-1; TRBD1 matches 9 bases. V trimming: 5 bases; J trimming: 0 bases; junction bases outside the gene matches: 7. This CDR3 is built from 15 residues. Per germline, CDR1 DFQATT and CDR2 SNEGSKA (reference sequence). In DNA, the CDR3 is TGCAGTGCTTGGGACAGGGACCCCGTGAACACTGAAGCTTTCCTT. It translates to CSAWDRDPVNTEAFL.

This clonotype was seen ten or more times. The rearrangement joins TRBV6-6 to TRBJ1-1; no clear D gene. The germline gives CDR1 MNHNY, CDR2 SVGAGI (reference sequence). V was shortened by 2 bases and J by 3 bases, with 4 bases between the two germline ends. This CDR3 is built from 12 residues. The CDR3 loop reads CASSYQYTEAFF. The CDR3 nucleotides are TGTGCCAGCAGTTACCAGTACACTGAAGCTTTCTTT.

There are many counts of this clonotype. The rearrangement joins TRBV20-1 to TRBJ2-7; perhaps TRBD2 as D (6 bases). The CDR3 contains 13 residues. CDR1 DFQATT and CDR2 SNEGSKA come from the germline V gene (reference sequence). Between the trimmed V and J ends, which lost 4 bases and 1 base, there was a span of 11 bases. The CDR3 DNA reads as TGCAGTGCTATACAGGCGGGGTCCTACGAGCAGTACGTC. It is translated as CSAIQAGSYEQYV.

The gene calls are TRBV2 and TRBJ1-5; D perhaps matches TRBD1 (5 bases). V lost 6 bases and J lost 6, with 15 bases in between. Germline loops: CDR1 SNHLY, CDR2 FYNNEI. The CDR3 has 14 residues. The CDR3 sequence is CASRAPGTLQPQHF. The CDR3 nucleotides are TGTGCCAGCAGGGCCCCCGGGACGCTTCAGCCCCAGCATTTT. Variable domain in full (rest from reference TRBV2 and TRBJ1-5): EPEVTQTPSHQVTQMGQEVILRCVPISNHLYFYWYRQILGQKVEFLVSFYNNEISEKSEIFDDQFSVERPDGSNFTLKIRSTKLEDSAMYFCASRAPGTLQPQHFGDGTRLSIL.

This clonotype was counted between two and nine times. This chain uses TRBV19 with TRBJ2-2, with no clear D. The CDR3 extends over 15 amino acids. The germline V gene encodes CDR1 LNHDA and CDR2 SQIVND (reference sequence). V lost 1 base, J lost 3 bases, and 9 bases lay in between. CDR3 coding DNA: TGTGCCAGTAGTATAGGCAGGCTGTACACCGGGGAGCTGTTTTTT. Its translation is CASSIGRLYTGELFF.

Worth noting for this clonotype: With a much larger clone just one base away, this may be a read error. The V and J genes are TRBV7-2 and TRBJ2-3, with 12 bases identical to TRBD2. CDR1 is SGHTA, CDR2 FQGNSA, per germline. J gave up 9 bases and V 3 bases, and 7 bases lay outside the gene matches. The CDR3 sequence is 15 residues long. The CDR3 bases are TGTGCCAGCAGCTTTGGGGCTAGCGGGAGGGTAACGCAGTATTTT. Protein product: CASSFGASGRVTQYF.

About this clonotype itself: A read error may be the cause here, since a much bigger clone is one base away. The CDR3 protein is CASGPGGSYNEQFF. The CDR3 DNA sequence: TGTGCCAGCGGCCCCGGGGGGTCCTACAATGAGCAGTTCTTC. The V call is TRBV7-3, the J call TRBJ2-1; the match to TRBD2 covers 7 bases. The CDR3 covers 14 residues. Germline loops: CDR1 SGHTA, CDR2 FQGTGA. The ends lost 8 bases at V and 1 base at J; junction bases unmatched: 5.

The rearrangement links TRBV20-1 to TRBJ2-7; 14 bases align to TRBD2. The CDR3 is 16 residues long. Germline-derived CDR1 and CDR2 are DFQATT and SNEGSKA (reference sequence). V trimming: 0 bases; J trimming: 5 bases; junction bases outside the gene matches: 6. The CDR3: CSARDRTSGGLNEQYF. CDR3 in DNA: TGCAGTGCTAGAGATCGGACTAGCGGGGGGTTGAACGAGCAGTACTTC.

The DNA of the CDR3 is TGTGCCAGCAGCTCGACAGGACCCTATGGCTACACCTTC. Residues: CASSSTGPYGYTF. The chain joins TRBV27 to TRBJ1-2; a possible D gene is TRBD1 (6 bases). The CDR3 extends over 13 amino acids. Germline assignment: CDR1 MNHEY and CDR2 SMNVEV (reference sequence). V was pared by 6 bases and J by 4 bases, with 12 bases between.

In DNA form, the CDR3 reads TGTGCCAGCAGCCCAACCGGGACAGGGGGCTACGAGCAGTACTTC. Amino acid sequence: CASSPTGTGGYEQYF. The chain couples TRBV7-2 to TRBJ2-7, with 11 nucleotides matching TRBD1. The CDR3 length is 15 residues. From germline, CDR1 is SGHTA and CDR2 FQGNSA. V lost 5 bases, J lost 3 bases, and 6 bases stayed unmatched.

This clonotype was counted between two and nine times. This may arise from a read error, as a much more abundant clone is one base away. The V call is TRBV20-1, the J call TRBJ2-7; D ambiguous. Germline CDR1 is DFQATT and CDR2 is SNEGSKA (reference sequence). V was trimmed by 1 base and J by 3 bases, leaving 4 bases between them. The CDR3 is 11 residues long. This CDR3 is CSARVIYEQYV. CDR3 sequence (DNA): TGCAGTGCTAGAGTTATCTACGAGCAGTACGTC.

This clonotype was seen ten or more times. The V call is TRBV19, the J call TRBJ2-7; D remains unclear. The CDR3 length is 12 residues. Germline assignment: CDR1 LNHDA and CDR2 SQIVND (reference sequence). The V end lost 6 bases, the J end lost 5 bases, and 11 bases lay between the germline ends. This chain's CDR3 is CASRSRQDEQYF. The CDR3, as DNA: TGTGCCAGTAGAAGCCGCCAGGACGAGCAGTACTTC.

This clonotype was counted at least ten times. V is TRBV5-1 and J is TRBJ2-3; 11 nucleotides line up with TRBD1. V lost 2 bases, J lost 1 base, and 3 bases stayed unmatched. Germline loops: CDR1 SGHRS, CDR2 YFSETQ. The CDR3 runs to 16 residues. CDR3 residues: CASSLPGQGGTDTQYF. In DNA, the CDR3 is TGCGCCAGCAGCTTACCGGGACAGGGGGGCACAGATACGCAGTATTTT.

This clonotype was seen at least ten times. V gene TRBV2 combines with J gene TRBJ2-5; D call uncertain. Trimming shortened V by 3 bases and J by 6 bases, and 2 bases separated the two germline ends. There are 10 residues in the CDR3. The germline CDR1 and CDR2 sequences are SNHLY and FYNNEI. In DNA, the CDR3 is TGTGCCAGCAGTGATCAGACCCAGTACTTC. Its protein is CASSDQTQYF.

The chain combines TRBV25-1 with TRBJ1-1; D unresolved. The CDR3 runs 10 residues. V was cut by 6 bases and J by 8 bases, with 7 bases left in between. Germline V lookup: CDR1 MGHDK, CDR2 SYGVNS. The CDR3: CASRGIEAFF. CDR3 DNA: TGTGCCAGCAGGGGGATCGAAGCTTTCTTT.

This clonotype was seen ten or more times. This chain's CDR3 is CASSQWTGSTNEQFF. CDR3 nucleotide sequence: TGCGCCAGCAGCCAATGGACAGGGTCTACCAATGAGCAGTTCTTC. The chain is built from TRBV4-1 and TRBJ2-1; 8 positions match TRBD1. CDR1 MGHRA and CDR2 YSYEKL come from the germline V gene. The CDR3 contains 15 residues. Unmatched junction bases numbered 6, after V lost 2 bases and J lost 6 bases.

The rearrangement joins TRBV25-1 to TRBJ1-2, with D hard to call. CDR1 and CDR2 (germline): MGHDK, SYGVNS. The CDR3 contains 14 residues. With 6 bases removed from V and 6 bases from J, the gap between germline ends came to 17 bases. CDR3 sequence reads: CASSPEGAGNGYTF. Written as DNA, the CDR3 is TGTGCCAGCAGCCCGGAGGGCGCAGGAAATGGCTACACCTTC.

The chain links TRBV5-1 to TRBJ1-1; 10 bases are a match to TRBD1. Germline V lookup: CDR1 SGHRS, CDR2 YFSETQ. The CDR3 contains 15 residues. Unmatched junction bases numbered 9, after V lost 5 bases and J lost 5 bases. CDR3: CASSQAGTGVTEAFF. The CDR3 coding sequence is TGCGCCAGCAGTCAAGCCGGGACAGGGGTTACTGAAGCTTTCTTT. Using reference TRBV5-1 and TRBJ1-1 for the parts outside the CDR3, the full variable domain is KAGVTQTPRYLIKTRGQQVTLSCSPISGHRSVSWYQQTPGQGLQFLFEYFSETQRNKGNFPGRFSGRQFSNSRSEMNVSTLELGDSALYLCASSQAGTGVTEAFFGQGTRLTVV.